This entry features one T cell receptor (beta chain) sequence. At one of its ends the junction is not consistent with the germline gene, which may arise from a read error. From roughly 0.5 ug total RNA, TCR beta cDNA was generated with a primer in the constant region. Slightly modified ARM-PCR, run as three nested multiplex PCR rounds, produced the TCR beta libraries. Running 9 to 11 cycles apiece, the first two PCR rounds relied on TRBV1-TRBV30 forward primers together with a C-beta reverse primer. TCRdb analysed the multiplex PCR reads with MiXCR anew, one entry per CDR3 protein. The sample has almost 200,000 distinct CDR3 sequences; 65% are singletons. Germline CDR1 reads SGHAT; CDR2 reads FQNNGV. The CDR3 is 13 amino acids. The researchers obtained blood RNA from unsorted whole blood and also extracted germline DNA. The sample belongs to a study of tumor-infiltrating lymphocytes in primary liver carcinoma.

The rearrangement links TRBV11-2 to TRBJ2-3; no definite D call. This receptor was taken from a woman aged 55-69 years with primary liver carcinoma and hepatitis B virus infection. The sample was peripheral blood. The CDR3 sequence is CASDLDRGDKQYF. CDR3 DNA: TGTGCCAGCGACTTAGATCGAGGAGATAAGCAGTATTTT. Full variable domain (missing parts from reference TRBV11-2 and TRBJ2-3): EAGVAQSPRYKIIEKRQSVAFWCNPISGHATLYWYQQILGQGPKLLIQFQNNGVVDDSQLPKDRFSAERLKGVDSTLKIQPAKLEDSAVYLCASDLDRGDKQYFGPGTRLTVL.